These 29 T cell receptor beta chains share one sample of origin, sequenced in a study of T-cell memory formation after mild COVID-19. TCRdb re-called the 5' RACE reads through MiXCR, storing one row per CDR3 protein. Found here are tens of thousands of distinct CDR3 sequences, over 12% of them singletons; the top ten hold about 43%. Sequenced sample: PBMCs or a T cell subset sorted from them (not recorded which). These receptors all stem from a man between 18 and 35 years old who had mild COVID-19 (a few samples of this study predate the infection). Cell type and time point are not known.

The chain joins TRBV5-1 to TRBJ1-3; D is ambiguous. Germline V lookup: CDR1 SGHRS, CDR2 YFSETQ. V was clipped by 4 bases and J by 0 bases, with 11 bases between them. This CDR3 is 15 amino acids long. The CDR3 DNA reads TGCGCCAGCAGCGCGGACGGGGACTCTGGAAACACCATATATTTT. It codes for CASSADGDSGNTIYF.

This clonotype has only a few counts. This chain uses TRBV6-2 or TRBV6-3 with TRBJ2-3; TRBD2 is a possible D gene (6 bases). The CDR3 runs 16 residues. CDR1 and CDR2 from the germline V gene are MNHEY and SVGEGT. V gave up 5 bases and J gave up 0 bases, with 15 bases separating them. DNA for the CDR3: TGTGCCAGCAGTCCCGGGACTCTACATAGCACAGATACGCAGTATTTT. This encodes CASSPGTLHSTDTQYF.

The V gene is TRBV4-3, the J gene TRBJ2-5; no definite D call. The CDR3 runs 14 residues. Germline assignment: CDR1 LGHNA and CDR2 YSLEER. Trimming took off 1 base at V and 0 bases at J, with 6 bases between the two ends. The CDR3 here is CASSQAKYQETQYF. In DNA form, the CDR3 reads TGCGCCAGCAGCCAAGCGAAGTACCAAGAGACCCAGTACTTC.

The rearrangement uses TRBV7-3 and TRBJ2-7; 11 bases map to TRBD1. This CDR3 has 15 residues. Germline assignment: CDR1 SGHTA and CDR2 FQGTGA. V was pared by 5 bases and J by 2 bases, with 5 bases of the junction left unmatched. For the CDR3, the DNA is TGTGCCAGCAGCAAGCCGGGACAGGGGGCCTACGAGCAGTACGTC. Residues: CASSKPGQGAYEQYV.

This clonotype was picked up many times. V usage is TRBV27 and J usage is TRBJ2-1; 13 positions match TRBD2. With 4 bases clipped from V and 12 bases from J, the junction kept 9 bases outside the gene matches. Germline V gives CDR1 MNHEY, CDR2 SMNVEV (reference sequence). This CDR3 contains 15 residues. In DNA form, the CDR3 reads TGTGCCAGCAGTTCGGGAGGGACTAGCGGGGTGTGGCAGTTCTTC. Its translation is CASSSGGTSGVWQFF.

The chain's CDR3 is CASSQVLNQPQHF. The CDR3 region has the DNA TGCGCCAGCAGCCAAGTGTTGAACCAGCCCCAGCATTTT. V is TRBV4-1 and J is TRBJ1-5; D is unclear. In germline, CDR1 is MGHRA, CDR2 YSYEKL. CDR3 length equals 13 residues. Trimming left V 1 base short and J 7 bases short, with 8 bases between.

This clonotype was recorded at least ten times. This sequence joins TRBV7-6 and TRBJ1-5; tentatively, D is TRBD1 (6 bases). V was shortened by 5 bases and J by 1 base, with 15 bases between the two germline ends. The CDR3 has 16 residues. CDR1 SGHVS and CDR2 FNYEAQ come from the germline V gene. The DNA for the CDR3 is TGTGCCAGCAGCGCGGTGGGGGGCTGGAGCAATCAGCCCCAGCATTTT. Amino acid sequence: CASSAVGGWSNQPQHF.

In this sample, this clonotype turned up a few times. CDR3 region: CASSFSGPYEQYF. The CDR3 region has the DNA TGTGCCAGCAGTTTTTCTGGGCCCTACGAGCAGTACTTC. The J gene is TRBJ2-7, the V gene TRBV12-3 or TRBV12-4; D gene ambiguous. The V end lost 3 bases, the J end lost 2 bases, and 8 bases lay between the germline ends. The CDR3 loop spans 13 amino acids.

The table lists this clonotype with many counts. CDR3 sequence (DNA): TGTGCCAGCTCCGCGCGAAGGGTAAAGAGCACCGGGGAGCTGTTTTTT. It encodes CASSARRVKSTGELFF. The chain carries TRBV9 and TRBJ2-2; D ambiguous. Germline V gene sequence: CDR1 SGDLS, CDR2 YYNGEE. The CDR3 is 16 residues long. V lost 7 bases to trimming and J lost 4 bases, with 20 bases between them. Full variable domain (remainder filled in from reference TRBV9 and TRBJ2-2): DSGVTQTPKHLITATGQRVTLRCSPRSGDLSVYWYQQSLDQGLQFLIQYYNGEERAKGNILERFSAQQFPDLHSELNLSSLELGDSALYFCASSARRVKSTGELFFGEGSRLTVL.

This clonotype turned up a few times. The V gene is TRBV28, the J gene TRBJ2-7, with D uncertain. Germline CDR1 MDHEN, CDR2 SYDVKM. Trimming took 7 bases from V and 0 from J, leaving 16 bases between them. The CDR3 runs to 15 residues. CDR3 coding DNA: TGTGCCAGCACCTCCCCGGGCAGTAGCTCCTACGAGCAGTACTTC. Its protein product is CASTSPGSSSYEQYF.

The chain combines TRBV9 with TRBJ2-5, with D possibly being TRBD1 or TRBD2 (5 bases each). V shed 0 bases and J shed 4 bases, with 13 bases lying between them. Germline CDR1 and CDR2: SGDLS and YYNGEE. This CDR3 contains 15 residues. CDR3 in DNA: TGTGCCAGCAGCGTAGGGGCAGGGAGAGGAGAGACCCAGTACTTC. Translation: CASSVGAGRGETQYF.

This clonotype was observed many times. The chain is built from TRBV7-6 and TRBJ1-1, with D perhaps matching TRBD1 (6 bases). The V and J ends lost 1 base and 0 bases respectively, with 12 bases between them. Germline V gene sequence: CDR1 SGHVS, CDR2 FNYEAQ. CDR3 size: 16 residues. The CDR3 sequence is CASSLGVTGLNTEAFF. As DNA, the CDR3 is TGTGCCAGCAGCTTAGGGGTAACAGGGTTGAACACTGAAGCTTTCTTT. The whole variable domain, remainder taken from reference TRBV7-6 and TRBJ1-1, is GAGVSQSPRYKVTKRGQDVALRCDPISGHVSLYWYRQALGQGPEFLTYFNYEAQQDKSGLPNDRFSAERPEGSISTLTIQRTEQRDSAMYRCASSLGVTGLNTEAFFGQGTRLTVV.

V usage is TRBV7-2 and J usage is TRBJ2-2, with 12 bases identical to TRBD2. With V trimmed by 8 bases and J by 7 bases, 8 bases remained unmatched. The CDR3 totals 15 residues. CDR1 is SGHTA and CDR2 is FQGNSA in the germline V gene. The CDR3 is CASGLGLAGYGELFF. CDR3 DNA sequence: TGTGCCAGCGGGTTAGGACTAGCGGGGTACGGGGAGCTGTTTTTT.

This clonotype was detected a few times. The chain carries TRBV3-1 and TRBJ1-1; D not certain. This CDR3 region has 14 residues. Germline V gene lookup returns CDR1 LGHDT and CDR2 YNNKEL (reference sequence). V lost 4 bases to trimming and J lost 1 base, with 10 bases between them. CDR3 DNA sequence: TGTGCCAGCAGCCCCTACACGAAGAACACTGAAGCTTTCTTT. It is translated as CASSPYTKNTEAFF.

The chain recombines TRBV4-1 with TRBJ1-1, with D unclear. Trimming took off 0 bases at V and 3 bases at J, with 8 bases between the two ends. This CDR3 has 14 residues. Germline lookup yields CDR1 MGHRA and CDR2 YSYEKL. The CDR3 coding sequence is TGCGCCAGCAGCCAAGAGGAACGGTACACTGAAGCTTTCTTT. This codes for CASSQEERYTEAFF.

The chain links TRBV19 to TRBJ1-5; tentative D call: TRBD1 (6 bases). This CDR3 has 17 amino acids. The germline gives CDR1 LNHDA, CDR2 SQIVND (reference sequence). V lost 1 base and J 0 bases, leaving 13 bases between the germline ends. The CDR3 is CASSIVSGADSNQPQHF. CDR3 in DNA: TGTGCCAGTAGTATAGTTTCGGGGGCGGATAGCAATCAGCCCCAGCATTTT.

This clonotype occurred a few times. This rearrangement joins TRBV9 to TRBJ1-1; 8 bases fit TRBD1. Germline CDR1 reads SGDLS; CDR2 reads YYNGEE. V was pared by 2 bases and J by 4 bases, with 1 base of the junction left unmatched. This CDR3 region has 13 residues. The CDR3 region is CASSVDRATEAFF. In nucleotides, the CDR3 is TGTGCCAGCAGCGTGGACAGGGCCACTGAAGCTTTCTTT.

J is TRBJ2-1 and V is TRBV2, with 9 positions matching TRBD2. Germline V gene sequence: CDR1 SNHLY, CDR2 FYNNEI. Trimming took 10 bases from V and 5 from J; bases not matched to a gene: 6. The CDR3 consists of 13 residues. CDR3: CANIAGADNEQFF. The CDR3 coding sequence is TGTGCCAACATAGCGGGGGCCGACAATGAGCAGTTCTTC.

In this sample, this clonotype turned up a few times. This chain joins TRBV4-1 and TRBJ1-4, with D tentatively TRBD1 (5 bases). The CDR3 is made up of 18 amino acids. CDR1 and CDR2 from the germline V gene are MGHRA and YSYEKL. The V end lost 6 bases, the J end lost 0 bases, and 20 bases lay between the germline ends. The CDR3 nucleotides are TGCGCCAGCAGAGGAAAGGGGCCGGGGTCGGCAACTAATGAAAAACTGTTTTTT. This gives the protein CASRGKGPGSATNEKLFF.

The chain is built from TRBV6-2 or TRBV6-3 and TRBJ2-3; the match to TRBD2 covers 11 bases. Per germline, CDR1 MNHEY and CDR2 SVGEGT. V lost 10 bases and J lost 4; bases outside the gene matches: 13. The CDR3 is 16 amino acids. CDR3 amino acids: CATNSLAGGIADTQYF. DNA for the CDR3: TGTGCCACCAACTCGTTAGCGGGGGGGATCGCAGATACGCAGTATTTT.

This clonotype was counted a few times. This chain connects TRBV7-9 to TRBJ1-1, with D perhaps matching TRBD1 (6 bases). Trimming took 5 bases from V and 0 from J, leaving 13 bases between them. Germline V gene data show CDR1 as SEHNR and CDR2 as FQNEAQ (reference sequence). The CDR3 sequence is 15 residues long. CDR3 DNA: TGTGCCAGCAGCCGAAGGTGGGACATGAACACTGAAGCTTTCTTT. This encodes CASSRRWDMNTEAFF. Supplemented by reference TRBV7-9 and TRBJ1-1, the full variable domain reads DTGVSQNPRHKITKRGQNVTFRCDPISEHNRLYWYRQTLGQGPEFLTYFQNEAQLEKSRLLSDRFSAERPKGSFSTLEIQRTEQGDSAMYLCASSRRWDMNTEAFFGQGTRLTVV.

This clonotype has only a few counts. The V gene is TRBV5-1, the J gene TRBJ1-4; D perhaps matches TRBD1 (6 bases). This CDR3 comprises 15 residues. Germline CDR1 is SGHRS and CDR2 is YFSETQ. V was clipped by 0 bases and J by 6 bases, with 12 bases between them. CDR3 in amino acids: CASSLDGGRDEKLFF. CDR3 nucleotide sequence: TGCGCCAGCAGCTTGGACGGGGGGCGCGATGAAAAACTGTTTTTT.

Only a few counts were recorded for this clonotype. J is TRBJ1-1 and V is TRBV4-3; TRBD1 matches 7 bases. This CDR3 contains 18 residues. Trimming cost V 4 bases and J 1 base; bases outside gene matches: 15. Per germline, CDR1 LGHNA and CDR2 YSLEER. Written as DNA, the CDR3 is TGCGCCAGCAGCCGCTACCGGGCAGGGGGAGTAAGGAACACTGAAGCTTTCTTT. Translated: CASSRYRAGGVRNTEAFF.

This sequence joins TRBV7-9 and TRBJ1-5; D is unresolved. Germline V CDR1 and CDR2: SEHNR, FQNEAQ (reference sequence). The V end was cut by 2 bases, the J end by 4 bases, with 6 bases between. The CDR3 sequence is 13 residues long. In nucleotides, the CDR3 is TGTGCCAGCAGCTTAAACGCGAATCAGCCCCAGCATTTT. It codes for CASSLNANQPQHF. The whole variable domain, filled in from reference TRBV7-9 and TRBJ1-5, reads DTGVSQNPRHKITKRGQNVTFRCDPISEHNRLYWYRQTLGQGPEFLTYFQNEAQLEKSRLLSDRFSAERPKGSFSTLEIQRTEQGDSAMYLCASSLNANQPQHFGDGTRLSIL.

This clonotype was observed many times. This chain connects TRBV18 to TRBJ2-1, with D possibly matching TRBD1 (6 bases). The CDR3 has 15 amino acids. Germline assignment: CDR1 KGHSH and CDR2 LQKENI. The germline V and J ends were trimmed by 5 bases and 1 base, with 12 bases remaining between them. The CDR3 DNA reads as TGTGCCAGCTCATATGGACAGTATTCCTACAATGAGCAGTTCTTC. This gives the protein CASSYGQYSYNEQFF.

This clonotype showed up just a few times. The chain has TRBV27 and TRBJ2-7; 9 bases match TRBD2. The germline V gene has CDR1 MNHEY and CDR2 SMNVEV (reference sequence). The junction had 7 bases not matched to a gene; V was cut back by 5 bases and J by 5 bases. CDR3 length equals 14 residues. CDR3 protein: CASSQLGGGDEQYV. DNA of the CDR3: TGTGCCAGCAGTCAACTCGGCGGGGGGGACGAGCAGTACGTC.

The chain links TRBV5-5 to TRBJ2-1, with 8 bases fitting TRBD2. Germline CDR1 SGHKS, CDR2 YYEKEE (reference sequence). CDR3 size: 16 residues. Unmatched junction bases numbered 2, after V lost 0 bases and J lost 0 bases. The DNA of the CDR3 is TGTGCCAGCAGCTTGGGTAGCGGGGACTCCTACAATGAGCAGTTCTTC. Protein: CASSLGSGDSYNEQFF.

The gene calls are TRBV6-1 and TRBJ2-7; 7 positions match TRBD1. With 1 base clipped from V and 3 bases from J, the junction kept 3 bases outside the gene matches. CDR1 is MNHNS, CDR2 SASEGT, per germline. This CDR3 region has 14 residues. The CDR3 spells CASSEGGQSYEQYV. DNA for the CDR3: TGTGCCAGCAGTGAAGGGGGACAGAGCTACGAGCAGTACGTC.

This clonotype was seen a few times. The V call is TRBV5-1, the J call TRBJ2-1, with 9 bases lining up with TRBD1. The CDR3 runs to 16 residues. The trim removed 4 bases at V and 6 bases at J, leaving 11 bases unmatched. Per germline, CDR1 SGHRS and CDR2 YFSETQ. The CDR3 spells CASSRWVTGGVNEQFF. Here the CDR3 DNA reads TGCGCCAGCAGCCGGTGGGTGACAGGGGGTGTCAATGAGCAGTTCTTC.